A single T cell receptor (beta chain) is shown here with its context. As handled by the study authors: Researchers report that nucleated cell counts were estimated from reference gene primer amplification. Using immunoSEQ multiplex PCR, the repertoire was profiled, and TCRdb retains in-frame clones only, with some absent. V, J and clone size are taken as reported in that table, and D and trimming were inferred from the DNA itself. Among approximately 500,000 clones listed, 80% to 90% were seen once. The CDR3 extends over 12 amino acids. Germline CDR1 and CDR2: SQVTM and ANQGSEA. Trimming took off 3 bases at V and 5 bases at J, with 9 bases between the two ends. This record belongs to a study of blood T cell repertoires in COVID-19. Study-wide background: Acute-phase and convalescent COVID-19 samples originated in the United States, Italy and Spain. The analysed material was cDNA or gDNA that came from T cells, B-cell-depleted T cells, or PBMCs.

The sample was peripheral blood. This clonotype was obtained from a human donor in a cohort sampled during active COVID-19. The V and J genes are TRBV29-1 and TRBJ2-3; no definite D call. CDR3 nucleotides: TGCAGCGTTGATCTACTCGGAGATACGCAGTATTTT. Translating it yields CSVDLLGDTQYF.